This T cell receptor (beta chain) was sequenced in a study of blood T cell repertoires in COVID-19. Across the whole study: The United States, Italy and Spain provided the acute and convalescent COVID-19 samples. The analysed material was cDNA or gDNA that came from T cells, B-cell-depleted T cells, or PBMCs.

The CDR3 is made up of 14 amino acids. The germline V gene encodes CDR1 SEHNR and CDR2 FQNEAQ (reference sequence). Deletions cut 3 bases from V and 0 bases from J, with 8 bases between. Original data processing: Nucleated cell number was recorded as an estimate derived from reference gene primer amplification. Only in-frame clones appear in the TCRdb table, and some are missing; sequencing was by immunoSEQ multiplex PCR. The DNA gave D and trimming, while V, J and clone size come from that table. The sample holds 150,000 to 200,000 clones, roughly 86% seen once. This clone was observed a handful of times.

The sequence came from a man in his 70s with acute or convalescent COVID-19. Sequenced sample: peripheral blood. The chain couples TRBV7-9 to TRBJ1-2; D is uncertain. The chain's CDR3 is CASSFAGANYGYTF. The CDR3 DNA reads as TGTGCCAGCAGCTTTGCGGGAGCTAACTATGGCTACACCTTC.